These 8 T cell receptor beta chains share one sample of origin, sequenced in a study of T cells in Graves' hyperthyroidism and ophthalmopathy. Amplified TCR beta CDR3 regions derived from RNA transcripts. First-round RT-PCR with HTBI primers amplified the TCR CDR3 region. TCRdb fed the multiplex PCR reads into MiXCR, producing one record per CDR3 protein. The table records 300,000 to 400,000 distinct CDR3 sequences, approximately 15% of them present only once. What was sequenced was blood. These receptors were obtained from a woman in her 30s with Graves' hyperthyroidism.

This clonotype was recorded many times. As DNA, the CDR3 is TGCAGTGCGACCGGGACAGTCAATCAGCCCCAGCATTTT. Protein: CSATGTVNQPQHF. V and J are TRBV20-1 and TRBJ1-5; 7 bases are a match to TRBD1. The CDR3 is 13 residues long. The V gene's germline CDR1 is DFQATT and CDR2 SNEGSKA (reference sequence). The trim removed 6 bases at V and 3 bases at J, leaving 5 bases unmatched.

This chain connects TRBV18 to TRBJ2-3, with 8 bases that match TRBD1. The ends lost 4 bases at V and 11 bases at J; junction bases unmatched: 20. Germline loops: CDR1 KGHSH, CDR2 LQKENI. CDR3 length equals 17 residues. CDR3 region: CASSLRTGTGEPEGQYF. Written as DNA, the CDR3 is TGTGCCAGCTCACTAAGAACCGGGACAGGCGAACCCGAGGGGCAGTATTTT.

The V call is TRBV28, the J call TRBJ2-1; no clear D. Germline CDR1 reads MDHEN; CDR2 reads SYDVKM. The CDR3 has 11 residues. Trimming stripped 5 bases from V and 10 bases from J, with 9 bases between. This chain's CDR3 is CASSPLGEQFF. CDR3 DNA sequence: TGTGCCAGCAGTCCCCTCGGGGAGCAGTTCTTC.

This clonotype has a count of ten or more. Here the CDR3 reads CASSFWGTTNEKLFF. In DNA, the CDR3 is TGTGCCAGCAGTTTTTGGGGTACAACTAATGAAAAACTGTTTTTT. This chain connects TRBV12-3 or TRBV12-4 to TRBJ1-4; the D is unclear. V was cut by 3 bases and J by 0 bases, with 8 bases left in between. CDR3 length: 15 residues.

This clonotype was picked up many times. The rearrangement uses TRBV15 and TRBJ2-1; possible D gene TRBD2, 6 bases. The CDR3 has 14 residues. Trimming left V 7 bases short and J 6 bases short, with 16 bases between. Looked up from germline, CDR1 is LNHNV and CDR2 is YYDKDF (reference sequence). The CDR3 DNA reads TGTGCCACCAATCCGGGGGACGTAGGCAATGAGCAGTTCTTC. Its protein product is CATNPGDVGNEQFF.

The chain carries TRBV10-2 and TRBJ1-1; weak D call: TRBD1 (6 bases). V was clipped by 8 bases and J by 0 bases, with 10 bases between them. The germline V gene encodes CDR1 WSHSY and CDR2 SAAADI. There are 13 residues in the CDR3. The DNA of the CDR3 is TGCGCCAGCGGGGGCAGAATGAACACTGAAGCTTTCTTT. It translates to CASGGRMNTEAFF.

In its sample, this clonotype was seen many times. This chain connects TRBV30 to TRBJ1-1; D uncertain. There are 11 residues in the CDR3. Per the germline V gene, CDR1 is GTSNPN and CDR2 is SVGIG (reference sequence). V gave up 5 bases and J gave up 7 bases, with 11 bases separating them. CDR3 in amino acids: CAWVREHEAFF. DNA of the CDR3: TGTGCCTGGGTCCGGGAGCATGAAGCTTTCTTT. Full variable domain (missing parts from reference TRBV30 and TRBJ1-1): SQTIHQWPATLVQPVGSPLSLECTVEGTSNPNLYWYRQAAGRGLQLLFYSVGIGQISSEVPQNLSASRPQDRQFILSSKKLLLSDSGFYLCAWVREHEAFFGQGTRLTVV.

In its sample, this clonotype was seen a few times. This chain joins TRBV15 and TRBJ1-2; 9 bases agree with TRBD1. Unmatched junction bases numbered 10, after V lost 0 bases and J lost 5 bases. The germline V gene encodes CDR1 LNHNV and CDR2 YYDKDF (reference sequence). CDR3 length equals 17 residues. CDR3 amino acids: CATSRDNGTGPFYGYTF. CDR3 sequence (DNA): TGTGCCACCAGCAGAGATAACGGGACAGGGCCTTTTTATGGCTACACCTTC. The full variable domain, with the rest looked up from reference TRBV15 and TRBJ1-2, is DAMVIQNPRYQVTQFGKPVTLSCSQTLNHNVMYWYQQKSSQAPKLLFHYYDKDFNNEADTPDNFQSRRPNTSFCFLDIRSPGLGDTAMYLCATSRDNGTGPFYGYTFGSGTRLTVV.